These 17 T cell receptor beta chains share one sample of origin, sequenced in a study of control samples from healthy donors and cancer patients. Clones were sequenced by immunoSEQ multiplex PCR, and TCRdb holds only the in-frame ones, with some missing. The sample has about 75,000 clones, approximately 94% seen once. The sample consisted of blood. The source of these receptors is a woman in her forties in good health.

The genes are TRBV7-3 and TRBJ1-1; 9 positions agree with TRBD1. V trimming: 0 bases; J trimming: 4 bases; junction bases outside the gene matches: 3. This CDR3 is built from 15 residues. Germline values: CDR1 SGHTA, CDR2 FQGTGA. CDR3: CASSLTGQGPTEAFF. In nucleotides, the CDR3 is TGTGCCAGCAGCTTAACGGGACAGGGCCCCACTGAAGCTTTCTTT.

CDR3 protein: CASSQRKETQYF. CDR3 nucleotides: TGTGCCAGCAGCCAAAGAAAAGAGACCCAGTACTTC. The rearrangement links TRBV3-1 (or the pseudogene TRBV3-2) to TRBJ2-5; no definite D call. This CDR3 contains 12 residues. Trimming pared 2 bases from V and 3 bases from J, leaving 4 bases between. Per germline, CDR1 LGHDT and CDR2 YNNKEL (reference sequence).

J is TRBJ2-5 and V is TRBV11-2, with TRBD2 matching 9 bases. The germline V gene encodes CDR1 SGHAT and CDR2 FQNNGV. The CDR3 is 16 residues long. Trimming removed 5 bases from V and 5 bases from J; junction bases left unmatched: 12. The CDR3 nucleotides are TGTGCCAGCAGCGCCGGGGCTAGCGGGATGGGGGAGACCCAGTACTTC. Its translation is CASSAGASGMGETQYF. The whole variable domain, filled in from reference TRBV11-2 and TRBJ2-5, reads EAGVAQSPRYKIIEKRQSVAFWCNPISGHATLYWYQQILGQGPKLLIQFQNNGVVDDSQLPKDRFSAERLKGVDSTLKIQPAKLEDSAVYLCASSAGASGMGETQYFGPGTRLLVL.

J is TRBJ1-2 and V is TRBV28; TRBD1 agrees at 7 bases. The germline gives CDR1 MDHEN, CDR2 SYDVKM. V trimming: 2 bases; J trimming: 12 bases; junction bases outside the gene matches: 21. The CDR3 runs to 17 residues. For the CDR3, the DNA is TGTGCCAGCAGTTTACCCCAGGGACAGATAATGTCTCCCACCAACACCTTC. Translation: CASSLPQGQIMSPTNTF.

The CDR3 nucleotides read TGTGCCAGCAGCTTAGGGGATTTTCACTACGAGCAGTACTTC. Encoded protein: CASSLGDFHYEQYF. The V gene is TRBV7-6, the J gene TRBJ2-7; D not resolved. Trimming took 1 base from V and 3 from J, leaving 10 bases between them. This CDR3 region has 14 residues. Germline V CDR1 and CDR2: SGHVS, FNYEAQ.

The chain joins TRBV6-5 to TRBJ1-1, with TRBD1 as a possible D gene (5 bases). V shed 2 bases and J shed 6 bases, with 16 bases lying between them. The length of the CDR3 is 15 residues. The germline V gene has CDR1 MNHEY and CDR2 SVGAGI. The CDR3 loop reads CASSYRSHSGPEAFF. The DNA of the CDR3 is TGTGCCAGCAGTTACCGATCCCATTCAGGGCCTGAAGCTTTCTTT.

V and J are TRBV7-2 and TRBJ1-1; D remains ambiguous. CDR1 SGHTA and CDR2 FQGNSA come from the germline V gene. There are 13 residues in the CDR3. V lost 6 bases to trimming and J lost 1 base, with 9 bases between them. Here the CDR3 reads CASSTQPNTEAFF. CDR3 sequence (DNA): TGTGCCAGCAGTACGCAGCCGAACACTGAAGCTTTCTTT.

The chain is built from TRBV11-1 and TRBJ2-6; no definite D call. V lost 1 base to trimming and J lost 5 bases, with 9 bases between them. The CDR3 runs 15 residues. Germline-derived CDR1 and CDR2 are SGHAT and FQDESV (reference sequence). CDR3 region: CASSLERARANVLTF. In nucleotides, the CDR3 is TGTGCCAGCAGCTTAGAACGGGCAAGGGCCAACGTCCTGACTTTC. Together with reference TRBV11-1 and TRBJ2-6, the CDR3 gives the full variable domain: EAEVAQSPRYKITEKSQAVAFWCDPISGHATLYWYRQILGQGPELLVQFQDESVVDDSQLPKDRFSAERLKGVDSTLKIQPAELGDSAMYLCASSLERARANVLTFGAGSRLTVL.

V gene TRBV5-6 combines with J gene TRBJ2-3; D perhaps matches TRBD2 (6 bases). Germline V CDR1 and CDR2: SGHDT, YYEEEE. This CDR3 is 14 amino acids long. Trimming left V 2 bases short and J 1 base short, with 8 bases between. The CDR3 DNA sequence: TGTGCCAGCAGCTTAGCGGGCCGCACAGATACGCAGTATTTT. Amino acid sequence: CASSLAGRTDTQYF.

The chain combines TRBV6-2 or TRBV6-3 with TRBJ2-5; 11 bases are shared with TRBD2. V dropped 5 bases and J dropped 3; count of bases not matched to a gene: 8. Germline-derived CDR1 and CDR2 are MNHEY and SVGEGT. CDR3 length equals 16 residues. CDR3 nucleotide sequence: TGTGCCAGCAGTACTCCGGGACTAGCGGAAAAAGAGACCCAGTACTTC. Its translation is CASSTPGLAEKETQYF.

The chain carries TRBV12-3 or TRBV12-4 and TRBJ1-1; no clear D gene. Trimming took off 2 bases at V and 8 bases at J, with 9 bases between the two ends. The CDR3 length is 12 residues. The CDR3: CASSLSWGEAFF. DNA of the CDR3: TGTGCCAGCAGTTTATCGTGGGGAGAAGCTTTCTTT.

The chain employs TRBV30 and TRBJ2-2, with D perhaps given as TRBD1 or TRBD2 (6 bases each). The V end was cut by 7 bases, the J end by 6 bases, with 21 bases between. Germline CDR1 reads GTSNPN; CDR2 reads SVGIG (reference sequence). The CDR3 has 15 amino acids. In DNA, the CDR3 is TGTGCCTACGAAGGGGGGCCAAATGTTGCCGGGGAGCTGTTTTTT. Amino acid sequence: CAYEGGPNVAGELFF. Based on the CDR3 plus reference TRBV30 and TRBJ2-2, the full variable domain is SQTIHQWPATLVQPVGSPLSLECTVEGTSNPNLYWYRQAAGRGLQLLFYSVGIGQISSEVPQNLSASRPQDRQFILSSKKLLLSDSGFYLCAYEGGPNVAGELFFGEGSRLTVL.

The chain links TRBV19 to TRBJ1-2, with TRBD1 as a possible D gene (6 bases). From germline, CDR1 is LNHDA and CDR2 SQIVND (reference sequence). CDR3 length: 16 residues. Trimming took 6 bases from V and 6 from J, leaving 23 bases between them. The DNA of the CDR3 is TGTGCCAGTAGAAGGGCCGGAACGCAGGGGAGAAATGGCTACACCTTC. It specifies CASRRAGTQGRNGYTF.

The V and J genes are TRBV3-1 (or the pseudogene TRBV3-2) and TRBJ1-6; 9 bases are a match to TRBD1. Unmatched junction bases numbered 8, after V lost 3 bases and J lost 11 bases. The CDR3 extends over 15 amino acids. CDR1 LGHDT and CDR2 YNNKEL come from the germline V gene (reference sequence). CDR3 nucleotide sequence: TGTGCCAGCAGCCAGGGGACAGGGAGGTCGGCACCCCTCCACTTT. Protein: CASSQGTGRSAPLHF.

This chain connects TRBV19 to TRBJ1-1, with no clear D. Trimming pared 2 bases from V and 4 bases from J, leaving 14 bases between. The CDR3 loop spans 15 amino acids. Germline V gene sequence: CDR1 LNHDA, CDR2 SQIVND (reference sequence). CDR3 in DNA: TGTGCCAGTAGTATATCGGTCAGCCCGGGCACTGAAGCTTTCTTT. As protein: CASSISVSPGTEAFF.

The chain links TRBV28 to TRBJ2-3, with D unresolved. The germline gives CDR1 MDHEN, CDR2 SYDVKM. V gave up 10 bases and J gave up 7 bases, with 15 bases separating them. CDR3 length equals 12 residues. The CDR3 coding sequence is TGTGCCACACTCCCGATCCCCTATACGCAGTATTTT. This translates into CATLPIPYTQYF. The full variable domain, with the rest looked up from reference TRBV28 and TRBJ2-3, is DVKVTQSSRYLVKRTGEKVFLECVQDMDHENMFWYRQDPGLGLRLIYFSYDVKMKEKGDIPEGYSVSREKKERFSLILESASTNQTSMYLCATLPIPYTQYFGPGTRLTVL.

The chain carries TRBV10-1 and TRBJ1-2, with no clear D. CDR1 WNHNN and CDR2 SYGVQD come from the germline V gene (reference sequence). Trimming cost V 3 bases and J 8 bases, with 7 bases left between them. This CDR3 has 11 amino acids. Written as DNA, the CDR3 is TGCGCCAGCAGTGAAGAGGTGGGCTACACCTTC. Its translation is CASSEEVGYTF.